Below, 10 T cell receptor beta chains from the same sample are listed, as sequenced in a study of HIV-infected patients and healthy controls (dated by TCRdb to 2013 to 2014). Library creation used 5' RACE. Sequencing relied on an Illumina MiSeq. Reverse transcription of 400 to 650 ng RNA was performed with SuperScript III using primers directed against the alpha and beta constant regions. Separate libraries for the alpha and beta chains were generated through chain-specific third strand synthesis that incorporated multiplexing indices. TCRdb applied fastp at Q25 and MiXCR to the public reads, then kept only in-frame beta chains. Identical CDR3 proteins give one entry, which carries the most common genes and DNA. The sample has 6,000 to 8,500 distinct CDR3 sequences on record, around 8.3% of them singletons. The top ten clones comprise around 9.9% of the sample. Whole blood was used without fractionating the cells, so the repertoire represented all peripheral T cells without sorting.

Sequences were derived from blood, sampled before antiretroviral therapy. These receptors originate from an adult with HIV infection.

V is TRBV14 and J is TRBJ1-2, with D unresolved. Germline CDR1 is SGHDN and CDR2 is FVKESK. This CDR3 has 13 residues. Deletions cut 3 bases from V and 5 bases from J, with 10 bases between. For the CDR3, the DNA is TGTGCCAGCAGCCACCGGGCTCAATATGGCTACACCTTC. Amino acid sequence: CASSHRAQYGYTF.

In this sample, this clonotype is medium-sized (0.01 to 0.1%). This rearrangement joins TRBV12-3 or TRBV12-4 to TRBJ1-2; D remains unclear. This CDR3 comprises 15 residues. V gave up 2 bases and J gave up 10 bases, with 20 bases separating them. The CDR3, as DNA: TGTGCCAGCAGTTTACAGCTATTTCACCCTCGGGACTACACCTTC. Its protein is CASSLQLFHPRDYTF.

This clonotype was detected many times. The rearrangement uses TRBV7-8 and TRBJ2-3; D is uncertain. Germline V CDR1 and CDR2: SGHVS, FQNEAQ. Trimming removed 1 base at V and 6 bases at J, with 2 bases between. The CDR3 is made up of 11 amino acids. The CDR3 DNA follows: TGTGCCAGCAGCTTAGAGGATACGCAGTATTTT. It translates to CASSLEDTQYF.

In this sample, this clonotype turned up many times. The chain employs TRBV20-1 and TRBJ2-1, with 7 positions matching TRBD2. Losses at the gene ends were 3 bases for V and 0 bases for J; bases not matched to a gene: 5. The CDR3 has 15 amino acids. Germline lookup yields CDR1 DFQATT and CDR2 SNEGSKA (reference sequence). The CDR3 DNA reads as TGCAGTGCTAGCCACCGGGACTACTCCTACAATGAGCAGTTCTTC. It yields the protein CSASHRDYSYNEQFF.

This chain connects TRBV15 to TRBJ2-7; 11 bases align to TRBD2. Germline CDR1 and CDR2: LNHNV and YYDKDF (reference sequence). The CDR3 totals 17 residues. Unmatched junction bases numbered 14, after V lost 7 bases and J lost 3 bases. Written as DNA, the CDR3 is TGTGCCACCAATCCGGGGCTAGCGGGAGGACCCAACTACGAGCAGTACTTC. Protein sequence: CATNPGLAGGPNYEQYF.

The rearrangement joins TRBV2 to TRBJ1-5; TRBD1 is a possible D gene (5 bases). The CDR3 is made up of 11 amino acids. Germline loops: CDR1 SNHLY, CDR2 FYNNEI. V was shortened by 6 bases and J by 5 bases, with 5 bases between the two germline ends. The CDR3 DNA reads TGTGCCAGCAGCAGGGATCAGCCCCAGCATTTT. As protein: CASSRDQPQHF.

This clonotype is judged medium-sized. This chain links TRBV28 with TRBJ2-3; TRBD2 aligns across 9 bases. The germline V gene has CDR1 MDHEN and CDR2 SYDVKM. V dropped 2 bases and J dropped 4; count of bases not matched to a gene: 4. This CDR3 is 15 amino acids long. CDR3 coding DNA: TGTGCCAGCAGTTTAGCGGGAGGGCGGGCAGATACGCAGTATTTT. The encoded protein is CASSLAGGRADTQYF.

This clonotype was counted ten times or more. V gene TRBV7-9 combines with J gene TRBJ2-7; D possibly corresponds to TRBD1 (6 bases). Trimming removed 1 base from V and 2 bases from J, with 12 bases in between. The germline CDR1 and CDR2 sequences are SEHNR and FQNEAQ (reference sequence). The CDR3 is 15 amino acids. The CDR3 protein is CASSLESGQTYEQYF. The CDR3 DNA follows: TGTGCCAGCAGCTTAGAAAGTGGACAGACCTACGAGCAGTACTTC.

This clonotype was counted many times. The J gene is TRBJ1-1, the V gene TRBV28; D unresolved. Trimming took 3 bases from V and 1 from J, leaving 9 bases between them. This CDR3 has 14 residues. Germline values: CDR1 MDHEN, CDR2 SYDVKM. The CDR3 DNA sequence: TGTGCCAGCAGTTTCCCCACGAGGAACACTGAAGCTTTCTTT. The encoded protein is CASSFPTRNTEAFF.

CDR3 loop: CSARPTGMNTEAFF. In DNA form, the CDR3 reads TGCAGTGCTAGGCCGACAGGGATGAACACTGAAGCTTTCTTT. This chain uses TRBV20-1 with TRBJ1-1; 7 positions agree with TRBD1. Per the germline V gene, CDR1 is DFQATT and CDR2 is SNEGSKA (reference sequence). The trim removed 3 bases at V and 0 bases at J, leaving 4 bases unmatched. This CDR3 region has 14 residues.